This TCR beta chain was sequenced in a study of technical replicates of blood from a few donors. Data came from immunoSEQ multiplex PCR; TCRdb stores just in-frame clones and leaves some out. This table has 75,000 to 85,000 clones, about 81% appearing once. Regarding this clone: One junction end disagrees with the germline gene, perhaps due to a read error.

Germline V gene lookup returns CDR1 SQVTM and CDR2 ANQGSEA. The CDR3 covers 12 residues. The V and J genes are TRBV29-1 and TRBJ2-1, with D maybe TRBD2 (6 bases). The sample consisted of PBMCs. The clonotype originates from a human donor in good health. Some clones in this sample may be carry-over from other donors' samples. Written as DNA, the CDR3 is TGCAGCGTTGTATTCGGAGGGCATGAGCAGCTCTTC. As protein: CSVVFGGHEQLF.